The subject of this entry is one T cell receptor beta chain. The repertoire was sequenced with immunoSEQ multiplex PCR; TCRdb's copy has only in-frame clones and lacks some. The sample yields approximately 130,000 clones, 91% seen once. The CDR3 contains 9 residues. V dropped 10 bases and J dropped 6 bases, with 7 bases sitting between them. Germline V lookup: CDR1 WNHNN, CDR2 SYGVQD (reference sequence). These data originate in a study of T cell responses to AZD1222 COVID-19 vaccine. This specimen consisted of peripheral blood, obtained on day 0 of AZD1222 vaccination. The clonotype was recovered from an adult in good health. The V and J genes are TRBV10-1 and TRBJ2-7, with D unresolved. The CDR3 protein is CATAREQYF. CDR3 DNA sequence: TGCGCCACCGCGCGCGAGCAGTACTTC.